This TCR beta chain was sequenced for a study of spatial heterogeneity in lung cancer. Whole-study results and caveats: Ubiquitous expanded tumor TCRs were seen in blood more at resection than at follow-up.

The presence of a unique molecular identifier marked each TCR cDNA molecule. MiXCR was run by TCRdb on the 5' RACE reads, yielding one entry per CDR3 protein. In the table there are roughly 9,900 distinct CDR3 sequences, approximately 8.6% of which are singletons. This CDR3 is 15 amino acids long. In germline, CDR1 is LGHNA, CDR2 YNFKEQ. The V and J ends lost 0 bases and 6 bases respectively, with 13 bases between them. This clonotype was recorded many times. The antigen is undetermined. Time point defined: sample taken at primary tumor resection. Whole RNA came from tumor, nontumor lung or frozen PBMC and was sequenced without being sorted.

The sequenced sample was PBMCs, obtained at surgery. This receptor was taken from a male donor with early-stage non-small cell lung cancer. The chain combines TRBV4-2 with TRBJ2-3; D might be TRBD1 or TRBD2, each matching 5 bases. CDR3 DNA: TGTGCCAGCAGCCAAGACGGGGCTAAGCAGGATACGCAGTATTTT. Protein sequence: CASSQDGAKQDTQYF.